One sample yielded the 31 T cell receptor beta chains listed below, sequenced in a study of blood T cell repertoires in COVID-19. Clones were read by immunoSEQ multiplex PCR, and TCRdb kept only the in-frame ones, dropping some. The top ten hold 15% of the sample, which has 200,000 to 250,000 clones, 82% seen once. The sequenced material came from PBMCs or T cells enriched from blood (not recorded which). Source of these receptors: a middle-aged man who had recovered from COVID-19.

The rearrangement links TRBV5-1 to TRBJ1-1; a weak D match, TRBD1 (5 bases). With 4 bases removed from V and 4 bases from J, the gap between germline ends came to 17 bases. The CDR3 length is 15 residues. The germline V gene has CDR1 SGHRS and CDR2 YFSETQ. The CDR3 loop reads CASSMTGASGTEAFF. CDR3 in DNA: TGCGCCAGCAGCATGACTGGGGCCTCGGGCACTGAAGCTTTCTTT.

This rearrangement joins TRBV7-9 to TRBJ2-7; 13 bases agree with TRBD2. J gave up 3 bases and V 3 bases, and 2 bases lay outside the gene matches. CDR1 and CDR2 (germline): SEHNR, FQNEAQ (reference sequence). This CDR3 spans 15 amino acids. DNA for the CDR3: TGTGCCAGCAGCTTCTGGACTAGCGGGAGCTACGAGCAGTACTTC. This gives the protein CASSFWTSGSYEQYF.

This clone was counted between two and nine times. This rearrangement joins TRBV6-1 to TRBJ1-2, with 8 nucleotides matching TRBD1. The germline V gene encodes CDR1 MNHNS and CDR2 SASEGT. Trimming cost V 2 bases and J 2 bases; bases outside gene matches: 4. This CDR3 is built from 15 residues. The CDR3 here is CASSEYRQGNYGYTF. In DNA, the CDR3 is TGTGCCAGCAGTGAATACCGACAGGGGAACTATGGCTACACCTTC.

The chain combines TRBV30 with TRBJ1-3, with 7 bases that match TRBD1. This CDR3 contains 16 residues. Germline loops: CDR1 GTSNPN, CDR2 SVGIG (reference sequence). The ends lost 3 bases at V and 0 bases at J; junction bases unmatched: 8. The CDR3 DNA reads TGTGCCTGGAGCCAACAGGGGTCGAGCTCTGGAAACACCATATATTTT. Translated: CAWSQQGSSSGNTIYF.

This chain joins TRBV28 and TRBJ1-1; D not certain. V lost 5 bases and J 0 bases, leaving 7 bases between the germline ends. The CDR3 covers 13 residues. The germline gives CDR1 MDHEN, CDR2 SYDVKM. The CDR3 reads CASSRNLNTEAFF. CDR3 bases: TGTGCCAGCAGTCGCAACTTGAACACTGAAGCTTTCTTT. The full variable domain, completed using reference TRBV28 and TRBJ1-1, is DVKVTQSSRYLVKRTGEKVFLECVQDMDHENMFWYRQDPGLGLRLIYFSYDVKMKEKGDIPEGYSVSREKKERFSLILESASTNQTSMYLCASSRNLNTEAFFGQGTRLTVV.

The chain carries TRBV6-2 or TRBV6-3 and TRBJ1-3; D gene unclear. This CDR3 has 16 residues. V lost 5 bases to trimming and J lost 3 bases, with 17 bases between them. Germline V gene sequence: CDR1 MNHEY, CDR2 SVGEGT. The CDR3 sequence: CASSARVARGGNTIYF. As DNA, the CDR3 is TGTGCCAGCAGTGCTCGAGTTGCTCGAGGTGGAAACACCATATATTTT.

The chain recombines TRBV28 with TRBJ2-1; D ambiguous. Germline V gene lookup returns CDR1 MDHEN and CDR2 SYDVKM. Trimming removed 6 bases at V and 7 bases at J, with 4 bases between. The CDR3 contains 10 residues. The CDR3 loop reads CASSRNEQFF. The CDR3 nucleotides read TGTGCCAGCAGCCGGAATGAGCAGTTCTTC.

Worth noting for this clone: The same CDR3 also results from other DNA sequences found in this sample. CDR3 sequence: CASSLSGYGYTF. CDR3 bases: TGTGCCAGCAGTTTGTCGGGCTATGGCTACACCTTC. This sequence joins TRBV28 and TRBJ1-2; unclear D gene. V gave up 3 bases and J gave up 4 bases, with 6 bases separating them. Germline values: CDR1 MDHEN, CDR2 SYDVKM. The length of the CDR3 is 12 residues.

The rearrangement joins TRBV29-1 to TRBJ1-5, with no clear D. Germline CDR1 SQVTM, CDR2 ANQGSEA. Between the trimmed V and J ends, which lost 4 bases and 3 bases, there was a span of 16 bases. This CDR3 comprises 15 residues. For the CDR3, the DNA is TGCAGCGTTGCAGAGGGTGGGCCTTACAATCAGCCCCAGCATTTT. Protein product: CSVAEGGPYNQPQHF.

This rearrangement joins TRBV19 to TRBJ2-1, with TRBD1 matching over 7 bases. This CDR3 has 17 residues. Germline trimming cut 5 bases from V and 12 bases from J; bases unmatched to any gene: 22. The germline gives CDR1 LNHDA, CDR2 SQIVND (reference sequence). DNA for the CDR3: TGTGCCAGTAGTGCCCCACCGACAGGGAAACGGGCCCCGTGGCAGTTCTTC. Protein sequence: CASSAPPTGKRAPWQFF.

The chain couples TRBV5-1 to TRBJ1-4; 9 positions match TRBD1. Germline V gene lookup returns CDR1 SGHRS and CDR2 YFSETQ. J lost 7 bases, V lost 1 base, and 5 bases had no gene match. The CDR3 consists of 15 residues. Here the CDR3 reads CASSLMTGGGEKLFF. The CDR3 region has the DNA TGCGCCAGCAGCTTGATGACAGGGGGAGGTGAAAAACTGTTTTTT. Full variable domain (rest looked up from reference TRBV5-1 and TRBJ1-4): KAGVTQTPRYLIKTRGQQVTLSCSPISGHRSVSWYQQTPGQGLQFLFEYFSETQRNKGNFPGRFSGRQFSNSRSEMNVSTLELGDSALYLCASSLMTGGGEKLFFGSGTQLSVL.

V gene TRBV14 combines with J gene TRBJ2-5, with D possibly TRBD1 on 6 matching bases. Germline lookup yields CDR1 SGHDN and CDR2 FVKESK. This CDR3 has 15 amino acids. The germline V and J ends were trimmed by 4 bases and 2 bases, with 14 bases remaining between them. The CDR3 DNA sequence: TGTGCCAGCAGCCCACAAGGACAGAGGCAAGAGACCCAGTACTTC. Translation gives CASSPQGQRQETQYF.

V and J are TRBV10-2 and TRBJ2-7; TRBD1 is a possible D gene (7 bases). In germline, CDR1 is WSHSY, CDR2 SAAADI. There are 11 residues in the CDR3. Between the trimmed V and J ends, which lost 7 bases and 11 bases, there was a span of 15 bases. The CDR3 DNA reads as TGCGCCAGCAAGTCAGGGGGGCTGAAGTACTTC. Its protein product is CASKSGGLKYF.

The chain uses TRBV6-6 and TRBJ2-2, with a possible D match to TRBD1 (6 bases). Trimming shortened V by 2 bases and J by 4 bases, and 11 bases separated the two germline ends. The CDR3 is 15 amino acids. Germline CDR1 is MNHNY and CDR2 is SVGAGI (reference sequence). This CDR3 reads CASSYTRGTTGELFF. CDR3 nucleotide sequence: TGTGCCAGCAGTTACACGAGGGGGACCACCGGGGAGCTGTTTTTT.

V is TRBV19 and J is TRBJ1-2; D possibly corresponds to TRBD1 (6 bases). Germline V CDR1 and CDR2: LNHDA, SQIVND (reference sequence). Trimming took off 5 bases at V and 0 bases at J, with 19 bases between the two ends. The CDR3 has 17 amino acids. The CDR3 sequence: CASSSRHAGAANYGYTF. The CDR3 DNA sequence: TGTGCCAGTAGTTCCCGACACGCAGGGGCCGCTAACTATGGCTACACCTTC.

V is TRBV30 and J is TRBJ2-1, with 9 bases that match TRBD1. V shed 4 bases, J shed 2 bases, and the junction held 9 bases outside the gene matches. Germline CDR1 is GTSNPN and CDR2 is SVGIG (reference sequence). This CDR3 is 16 amino acids long. The CDR3 sequence: CAWTHQGDRAYNEQFF. CDR3 DNA sequence: TGTGCCTGGACCCACCAAGGGGACAGGGCCTACAATGAGCAGTTCTTC.

The chain carries TRBV7-2 and TRBJ1-3; D gene uncertain. This CDR3 has 16 residues. Trimming took off 2 bases at V and 0 bases at J, with 11 bases between the two ends. Germline V gives CDR1 SGHTA, CDR2 FQGNSA. In nucleotides, the CDR3 is TGTGCCAGCAGCTTAATACGGGTATCCTCTGGAAACACCATATATTTT. Its protein is CASSLIRVSSGNTIYF.

The chain uses TRBV19 and TRBJ2-1; D unclear. Trimming pared 1 base from V and 7 bases from J, leaving 8 bases between. The CDR3 sequence is 13 residues long. Germline V gene data show CDR1 as LNHDA and CDR2 as SQIVND (reference sequence). CDR3 coding DNA: TGTGCCAGTAGTATAGCTTTCGTGAATGAGCAGTTCTTC. Encoded protein: CASSIAFVNEQFF.

The J gene is TRBJ1-5, the V gene TRBV28, with D unresolved. This CDR3 has 12 residues. Trimming shortened V by 7 bases and J by 4 bases, and 8 bases separated the two germline ends. Germline lookup yields CDR1 MDHEN and CDR2 SYDVKM. The CDR3 loop reads CASTRENQPQHF. CDR3 DNA sequence: TGTGCCAGCACGAGGGAGAATCAGCCCCAGCATTTT.

Comment on this clone: Relative to the germline gene, one junction end is altered; a read error may explain this. The chain links TRBV2 to TRBJ2-7; 11 nucleotides match TRBD1. The germline gives CDR1 SNHLY, CDR2 FYNNEI. The CDR3 is 15 residues long. The CDR3 reads CASSDPGTGGSRTLF. CDR3 DNA sequence: TGTGCCAGCAGTGACCCCGGGACAGGGGGGTCTCGTACTCTATTC.

The chain carries TRBV21-1 and TRBJ1-4; the D call of TRBD1 is as the table states it, not checked on the DNA. TRBV21-1 is labeled a pseudogene. This CDR3 contains 14 residues. DNA of the CDR3: TGTGCCAGCAGCAAAGTCGCCAGGGATGAAAAACTGTTTTTT. This encodes CASSKVARDEKLFF.

Here the CDR3 DNA reads TGCGCCAGCAGCTTGTTAACAAATTCACCCCTCCACTTT. Its translation is CASSLLTNSPLHF. The gene calls are TRBV5-1 and TRBJ1-6, with D unclear. The CDR3 spans 13 residues. Germline CDR1 reads SGHRS; CDR2 reads YFSETQ. The V gene lost 1 base and the J gene lost 7 bases, with 6 bases spanning the gap.

This chain uses TRBV9 with TRBJ2-1; TRBD1 is a possible D gene (7 bases). Germline V gene data show CDR1 as SGDLS and CDR2 as YYNGEE. CDR3 length equals 14 residues. Trimming removed 0 bases at V and 9 bases at J, with 13 bases between. DNA of the CDR3: TGTGCCAGCAGCGTAGAAACAGGGGAGGCTGAGCAGTTCTTC. It is translated as CASSVETGEAEQFF.

This chain connects TRBV15 to TRBJ1-1, with TRBD1 identical over 10 bases. The CDR3 consists of 13 residues. J gave up 8 bases and V 1 base, and 1 base lay outside the gene matches. Germline CDR1 and CDR2: LNHNV and YYDKDF (reference sequence). CDR3 loop: CATSRGTGGEAFF. CDR3 coding DNA: TGTGCCACCAGCAGAGGGACAGGGGGGGAAGCTTTCTTT. The whole variable domain, remainder taken from reference TRBV15 and TRBJ1-1, is DAMVIQNPRYQVTQFGKPVTLSCSQTLNHNVMYWYQQKSSQAPKLLFHYYDKDFNNEADTPDNFQSRRPNTSFCFLDIRSPGLGDTAMYLCATSRGTGGEAFFGQGTRLTVV.

The V and J genes are TRBV9 and TRBJ1-6, with TRBD1 identical over 9 bases. Germline V lookup: CDR1 SGDLS, CDR2 YYNGEE. This CDR3 has 16 residues. V was clipped by 3 bases and J by 9 bases; unmatched bases: 10. The CDR3 sequence is CASSARTGGGSSPLHF. CDR3 bases: TGTGCCAGCAGCGCTCGAACAGGGGGCGGGAGTTCACCCCTCCACTTT.

Here the CDR3 DNA reads TGCGCCAGCAGCCAAGGCAGGGGTGGCGGCTACACCTTC. Amino acid sequence: CASSQGRGGGYTF. The chain recombines TRBV4-3 with TRBJ1-2, with D tentatively TRBD1 (6 bases). The germline CDR1 and CDR2 sequences are LGHNA and YSLEER. This CDR3 has 13 residues. Trimming took 1 base from V and 8 from J, leaving 11 bases between them.

This chain connects TRBV3-1 (or the pseudogene TRBV3-2) to TRBJ2-1; D not resolved. There are 13 residues in the CDR3. V dropped 4 bases and J dropped 12 bases, with 16 bases sitting between them. The germline V gene encodes CDR1 LGHDT and CDR2 YNNKEL (reference sequence). In nucleotides, the CDR3 is TGTGCCAGCAGCCCACTAAAGCAAGTAGGGCAGTTCTTC. It is translated as CASSPLKQVGQFF.

The chain recombines TRBV24-1 with TRBJ2-2; TRBD1 might be the D (6 bases). Trimming pared 10 bases from V and 1 base from J, leaving 12 bases between. This CDR3 is built from 14 residues. Germline CDR1 KGHDR, CDR2 SFDVKD. The chain's CDR3 is CATLDSLNTGELFF. CDR3 bases: TGTGCCACTCTGGACAGTCTGAACACCGGGGAGCTGTTTTTT.

The chain joins TRBV6-4 to TRBJ1-1; D call uncertain. V shed 0 bases and J shed 7 bases, with 18 bases lying between them. The CDR3 is made up of 16 amino acids. Germline CDR1 and CDR2: MRHNA and SNTAGT. CDR3 protein: CASSDSRRRQRSEAFF. The DNA of the CDR3 is TGTGCCAGCAGTGACTCTAGGCGGCGGCAACGGAGTGAAGCTTTCTTT.

The CDR3 loop is CASSEGLPLQRGYTF. CDR3 nucleotides: TGTGCCAGCAGTGAAGGACTGCCTCTACAAAGGGGCTACACCTTC. The chain uses TRBV2 and TRBJ1-2; no clear D. V was trimmed by 1 base and J by 8 bases, leaving 17 bases between them. Looked up from germline, CDR1 is SNHLY and CDR2 is FYNNEI. The CDR3 runs 15 residues.

The V call is TRBV5-1, the J call TRBJ1-6, with TRBD1 matching over 9 bases. Per the germline V gene, CDR1 is SGHRS and CDR2 is YFSETQ. With V trimmed by 4 bases and J by 11 bases, 7 bases remained unmatched. This CDR3 spans 14 amino acids. The CDR3 nucleotides read TGCGCCAGCAGCGCGGGACAGGGAGAGACACCCCTCCACTTT. Translated: CASSAGQGETPLHF.